This section outlines one T cell receptor beta chain sequence together with its context. The antigen is not known. This entry is derived from a study of response to subunit inactivated influenza vaccine. Broader study findings: A suggestion made by the authors is that each seasonal influenza vaccination recruits few new T cells.

TCRdb re-analysed the RT-PCR reads in MiXCR, keeping a single row per CDR3 protein. The sample includes more than 600,000 distinct CDR3 sequences, about 18% seen only once; the top ten take roughly a tenth. This receptor was identified in a man between 45 and 60 years old who received an inactivated influenza vaccine. The specimen comprised PBMCs from blood, sampled about 5 days after vaccination.

Here the CDR3 reads CASSAKPGRYEKLFF. DNA of the CDR3: TGTGCCAGCAGTGCGAAGCCGGGGCGGTATGAAAAACTGTTTTTT. The chain recombines TRBV6-1 with TRBJ1-4; D perhaps matches TRBD1 (5 bases). Germline V gene data show CDR1 as MNHNS and CDR2 as SASEGT. This CDR3 contains 15 residues. Trimming pared 4 bases from V and 6 bases from J, leaving 15 bases between.